This T cell receptor beta chain was sequenced during a study of monozygotic twins with inflammatory bowel disease. The team made cDNA by running eight separate reactions for each sample. TCRdb reprocessed the 5' RACE reads; each CDR3 protein has one entry and no DNA is given. The specimen's table records just over 300,000 distinct CDR3 sequences. Every donor provided one blood sample measuring 2.5 ml. CDR1 is SQVTM and CDR2 is ANQGSEA in the germline V gene. CDR3 length: 15 residues. The TCR originated in a human donor with ulcerative colitis or Crohn's disease, or a healthy co-twin of an affected twin (not recorded which). The chain recombines TRBV29-1 with TRBJ2-1. The sample was blood. This CDR3 is CSVDDRTNPYNEQFF.